This T cell receptor beta chain was sequenced in a study of blood T cells in healthy people across ages. Findings and limits, study-wide: PBMCs that were unsorted prevented a conclusive naive versus antigen-experienced comparison.

This CDR3 has 15 residues. Germline assignment: CDR1 SGHKS and CDR2 YYEKEE (reference sequence). V dropped 4 bases and J dropped 0 bases, with 11 bases sitting between them. This clonotype was recorded a few times. Its antigen is unknown. Sample-barcoded 5' priming and a J-beta primer mix drove a second PCR of roughly 7 to 11 cycles. TCRdb redid the calling of the 5' RACE reads with MiXCR, one entry per CDR3 protein. The table lists 750,000 or so distinct CDR3 sequences, 20% to 30% of them singletons. Each sample yielded at least 5.5 micrograms of PBMC total RNA. These same data were also listed under a study on T cells of mothers and their children. That investigation notes: Thymic selection, a shaping force on TCR recombination output, acts similarly in related and unrelated pairs. The study found slightly higher but non-significant overlap in related versus unrelated mother-child pairs.

The chain is built from TRBV5-5 and TRBJ2-1, with D tentatively TRBD2 (6 bases). Sequencing was carried out using blood. This sequence originates from a boy aged 5-17 years in good health. As DNA, the CDR3 is TGTGCCAGCAGCCCATTCGGGAGCTCCTACAATGAGCAGTTCTTC. Its translation is CASSPFGSSYNEQFF.